This T cell receptor beta chain was sequenced during a study of multiple sclerosis patients with progressive multifocal leukoencephalopathy. The study's findings and limits: Expanded clones at PML onset predated and persisted through natalizumab therapy.

With 4 bases removed from V and 6 bases from J, the gap between germline ends came to 17 bases. Looked up from germline, CDR1 is SGHKS and CDR2 is YYEKEE (reference sequence). This CDR3 spans 15 amino acids. As for time point: time of PML onset. Concerning this clone itself: Antigen specificity is unknown.

Assay used: immunoSEQ multiplex PCR; TCRdb lists only in-frame clones, some missing. The sample holds tens of thousands of clones, more than 70% seen once. The sequence was obtained from a woman aged 30 to 39 with progressive multifocal leukoencephalopathy. The rearrangement joins TRBV5-5 to TRBJ1-5; no reliable D call. The sample was PBMCs, taken from a patient treated with natalizumab. CDR3 loop: CASSAQDRFGQPQHF. The CDR3 coding sequence is TGTGCCAGCAGCGCCCAGGATCGCTTCGGTCAGCCCCAGCATTTT. The variable domain in full, with the rest retrieved from reference TRBV5-5 and TRBJ1-5, is DAGVTQSPTHLIKTRGQQVTLRCSPISGHKSVSWYQQVLGQGPQFIFQYYEKEERGRGNFPDRFSARQFPNYSSELNVNALLLGDSALYLCASSAQDRFGQPQHFGDGTRLSIL.